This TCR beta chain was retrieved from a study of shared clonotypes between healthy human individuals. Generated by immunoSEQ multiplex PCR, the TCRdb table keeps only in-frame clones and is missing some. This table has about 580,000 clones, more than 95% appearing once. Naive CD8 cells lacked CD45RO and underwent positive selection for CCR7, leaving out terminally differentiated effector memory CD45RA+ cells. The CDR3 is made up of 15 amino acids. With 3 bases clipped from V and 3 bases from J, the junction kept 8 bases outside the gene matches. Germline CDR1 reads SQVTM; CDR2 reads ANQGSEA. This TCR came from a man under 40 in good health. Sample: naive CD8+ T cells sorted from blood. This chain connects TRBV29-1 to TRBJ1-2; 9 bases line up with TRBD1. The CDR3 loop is CSVDWWTGAYYGYTF. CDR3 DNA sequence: TGCAGCGTTGATTGGTGGACAGGGGCCTACTATGGCTACACCTTC.